This T cell receptor beta chain was sequenced during a study of CD4 T cell repertoires in COVID-19. Some clones are missing from TCRdb's copy, which holds only in-frame ones; the method was immunoSEQ multiplex PCR. This sample carries 60,000 to 90,000 clones, about four fifths of them seen once, and the ten largest clones take 0.45% to 0.6%. CDR3 length: 14 residues. Germline CDR1 SQVTM, CDR2 ANQGSEA. Unmatched junction bases numbered 6, after V lost 6 bases and J lost 3 bases. The sequences come from CD4+ T cells from peripheral blood, collected after recovery from COVID-19. The genes are TRBV29-1 and TRBJ1-4, with TRBD1 identical over 8 bases. The sequence was obtained from a human donor who had COVID-19. CDR3 protein: CSVRNRGANEKLFF. CDR3 bases: TGCAGCGTCCGTAACAGGGGGGCTAATGAAAAACTGTTTTTT.